The clone carrying this T cell receptor beta chain showed up just a few times. CDR1 is DFQATT, CDR2 SNEGSKA, per germline (reference sequence). This CDR3 contains 11 residues. V lost 4 bases and J 5 bases, leaving 8 bases between the germline ends. The data were obtained in a study of cytomegalovirus exposure and HLA in healthy donors. PCR primers comprised 60 Vbeta and 13 Jbeta primers. Repertoires were generated with immunoSEQ multiplex PCR, while TCRdb's copy carries only in-frame clones and drops some. This table has more than 85,000 clones, approximately 80% appearing once. V usage is TRBV20-1 and J usage is TRBJ2-5; D is unclear. Sequences were obtained from PBMCs. The clonotype was recovered from a woman aged 60-75 years in good health and CMV-seropositive. CDR3 region: CSATPPETQYF. CDR3 DNA sequence: TGCAGTGCTACTCCCCCGGAGACCCAGTACTTC.